Described below is a single T cell receptor (beta chain) sequence and its context. The data were obtained in a study of blood T cell repertoires in COVID-19. Overall study context: Whether acute or convalescent, the COVID-19 samples came from the United States, Italy and Spain. PBMCs, B-cell-depleted T cells, or T cells provided the cDNA or gDNA that made up the material.

The CDR3 loop spans 14 amino acids. CDR1 is MNHEY and CDR2 is SVGAGI in the germline V gene. V lost 0 bases, J lost 1 base, and 5 bases lay in between. How the authors handled the data: How many nucleated cells were present was estimated from reference gene primer amplification. TCRdb keeps only in-frame clones here, not all; method: immunoSEQ multiplex PCR. That table gives V, J and clone size, and the DNA gave D and trimming. The profile shows about 88,000 clones, more than 70% of them singletons. Sequencing used peripheral blood. The V call is TRBV6-5, the J call TRBJ2-3; D call uncertain. The clonotype was recovered from a woman of 80 years or more with acute or convalescent COVID-19. The CDR3 bases are TGTGCCAGCAGTTACTCGGCGGGCACAGATACGCAGTATTTT. Protein product: CASSYSAGTDTQYF.